Listed here are 18 T cell receptor beta chains from one sample, sequenced in a study of cytomegalovirus exposure and HLA in healthy donors. PCR amplification relied on 60 Vbeta primers (plus 13 Jbeta primers). Profiled with immunoSEQ multiplex PCR; TCRdb holds only in-frame clones, not every one. The sample yields some 130,000 clones, approximately 71% seen once. Specimen: PBMCs. The receptors derive from a woman aged 55-69 years in good health and CMV-seronegative.

The chain links TRBV18 to TRBJ1-2; 8 bases line up with TRBD1. CDR3 length: 15 residues. Germline V gene sequence: CDR1 KGHSH, CDR2 LQKENI. Trimming removed 3 bases from V and 3 bases from J; junction bases left unmatched: 6. The CDR3 is CASSPRQGIDYGYTF. In nucleotides, the CDR3 is TGTGCCAGCTCACCGAGACAGGGGATTGACTATGGCTACACCTTC.

This clone was counted a few times. V gene TRBV4-1 combines with J gene TRBJ1-6; TRBD1 matches at 8 bases. The CDR3 sequence is 12 residues long. Germline CDR1 MGHRA, CDR2 YSYEKL. Trimming cost V 4 bases and J 13 bases; bases outside gene matches: 3. This CDR3 reads CASSRRQGPLHF. As DNA, the CDR3 is TGCGCCAGCAGCCGAAGACAGGGGCCCCTCCACTTT.

The chain uses TRBV11-3 and TRBJ2-3; D is unclear. Trimming cost V 1 base and J 6 bases, with 11 bases left between them. CDR1 is SGHNT and CDR2 is YENEEA in the germline V gene. The CDR3 is 14 residues long. CDR3 region: CASSLAPPRDTQYF. Written as DNA, the CDR3 is TGTGCCAGCAGCTTAGCACCGCCTAGGGATACGCAGTATTTT.

The chain carries TRBV5-1 and TRBJ1-6; the match to TRBD1 covers 7 bases. Germline V CDR1 and CDR2: SGHRS, YFSETQ. V lost 8 bases and J lost 3; bases outside the gene matches: 8. The length of the CDR3 is 15 residues. The CDR3 DNA follows: TGCGCCAGTACAAGGGACAGTGTCTATAATTCACCCCTCCACTTT. This gives the protein CASTRDSVYNSPLHF.

The V call is TRBV25-1, the J call TRBJ2-2, with 9 bases aligning to TRBD1. The V segment lost 3 bases and the J segment 5 bases; nucleotides outside the gene matches: 10. The CDR3 loop spans 17 amino acids. Germline-derived CDR1 and CDR2 are MGHDK and SYGVNS. The CDR3 DNA reads as TGTGCCAGCAGTGACCGTCCGGGACAGGGTATTACCGGGGAGCTGTTTTTT. Its protein is CASSDRPGQGITGELFF. The full variable domain, rest sourced from reference TRBV25-1 and TRBJ2-2, is EADIYQTPRYLVIGTGKKITLECSQTMGHDKMYWYQQDPGMELHLIHYSYGVNSTEKGDLSSESTVSRIRTEHFPLTLESARPSHTSQYLCASSDRPGQGITGELFFGEGSRLTVL.

The chain joins TRBV4-2 to TRBJ2-3, with 9 bases aligning to TRBD1. CDR1 and CDR2 (germline): LGHNA, YNFKEQ. After removal of 3 bases from V and 2 bases from J, the junction contained 9 bases not matched to a gene. The CDR3 loop spans 17 amino acids. The CDR3: CASSQLGQGRYTDTQYF. The CDR3 DNA reads as TGTGCCAGCAGCCAGCTCGGACAGGGGCGATACACAGATACGCAGTATTTT.

The chain recombines TRBV14 with TRBJ2-2; 8 bases match TRBD1. Germline V gene lookup returns CDR1 SGHDN and CDR2 FVKESK. The junction had 11 bases not matched to a gene; V was cut back by 0 bases and J by 5 bases. CDR3 length: 18 residues. Here the CDR3 DNA reads TGTGCCAGCAGCCAAGAGGGGCGGGACAGGATTCGGACCGGGGAGCTGTTTTTT. This translates into CASSQEGRDRIRTGELFF. Filled out from reference TRBV14 and TRBJ2-2, the complete variable domain reads EAGVTQFPSHSVIEKGQTVTLRCDPISGHDNLYWYRRVMGKEIKFLLHFVKESKQDESGMPNNRFLAERTGGTYSTLKVQPAELEDSGVYFCASSQEGRDRIRTGELFFGEGSRLTVL.

This clone turned up a few times. This chain links TRBV29-1 with TRBJ1-3, with 8 bases fitting TRBD1. The CDR3 is made up of 15 amino acids. Germline CDR1 and CDR2: SQVTM and ANQGSEA. The V gene end was trimmed by 5 bases and the J gene end by 0 bases; junction bases not matched to a gene: 6. The CDR3 sequence: CSVLDRESSGNTIYF. CDR3 sequence (DNA): TGCAGCGTTTTGGACAGGGAAAGCTCTGGAAACACCATATATTTT.

The chain combines TRBV28 with TRBJ1-4, with 7 bases aligning to TRBD1. The V gene end was trimmed by 8 bases and the J gene end by 14 bases; junction bases not matched to a gene: 14. CDR1 is MDHEN and CDR2 is SYDVKM in the germline V gene. The CDR3 consists of 13 residues. The CDR3 here is CASYRGYSGRLFF. In DNA form, the CDR3 reads TGTGCCAGCTACAGGGGATATTCGGGGCGGCTGTTTTTT.

This clone was counted only a few times. V and J are TRBV2 and TRBJ1-6; no definite D call. CDR3 length: 13 amino acids. Trimming took off 7 bases at V and 9 bases at J, with 13 bases between the two ends. Looked up from germline, CDR1 is SNHLY and CDR2 is FYNNEI. The CDR3 DNA sequence: TGTGCCAGCAAGCGGGTCCAGACTTCACCCCTCCACTTT. It specifies CASKRVQTSPLHF.

CDR3 bases: TGTGCCAGCAGGTCGCAGGGGTACTCACCCCTCCACTTT. It translates to CASRSQGYSPLHF. The rearrangement links TRBV28 to TRBJ1-6, with D possibly being TRBD1 (6 bases). The CDR3 consists of 13 residues. The V end was cut by 6 bases, the J end by 10 bases, with 13 bases between. Germline CDR1 and CDR2: MDHEN and SYDVKM.

The rearrangement joins TRBV6-5 to TRBJ1-2, with D possibly TRBD1 on 6 matching bases. Germline CDR1 MNHEY, CDR2 SVGAGI. Trimming removed 5 bases at V and 0 bases at J, with 13 bases between. The CDR3 covers 15 residues. The CDR3 loop is CASSQRQDPNYGYTF. The CDR3 DNA follows: TGTGCCAGCAGTCAGCGACAGGACCCTAACTATGGCTACACCTTC.

The chain carries TRBV9 and TRBJ2-6; D perhaps matches TRBD2 (5 bases). Germline V gene data show CDR1 as SGDLS and CDR2 as YYNGEE. V was trimmed by 3 bases and J by 4 bases, leaving 17 bases between them. This CDR3 is built from 17 residues. The CDR3 bases are TGTGCCAGCAGCGCTTCGGGATTAGGCTCCGGGGCCAACGTCCTGACTTTC. Translating it yields CASSASGLGSGANVLTF.

V and J are TRBV7-8 and TRBJ1-2; TRBD1 might be the D (5 bases). This CDR3 contains 13 residues. Germline loops: CDR1 SGHVS, CDR2 FQNEAQ. Trimming removed 10 bases at V and 3 bases at J, with 15 bases between. The CDR3 DNA is TGTGCCACCGCGTGGGGCCTTGACTATGGCTACACCTTC. Translating it yields CATAWGLDYGYTF.

Here the CDR3 DNA reads TGTGCCAGCAGTTCCCTCTCCTCCTATGGCTACACCTTC. It codes for CASSSLSSYGYTF. The rearrangement uses TRBV28 and TRBJ1-2; D gene uncertain. V was pared by 4 bases and J by 4 bases, with 10 bases between. The CDR3 is 13 residues long. In germline, CDR1 is MDHEN, CDR2 SYDVKM.

This rearrangement joins TRBV28 to TRBJ2-1; a possible D gene is TRBD2 (5 bases). The CDR3 spans 16 residues. Per germline, CDR1 MDHEN and CDR2 SYDVKM. Trimming took 5 bases from V and 7 from J, leaving 21 bases between them. The CDR3, as DNA: TGTGCCAGCAGTCCCCCGGGAAACCAACGAAAAAATGAGCAGTTCTTC. Its protein is CASSPPGNQRKNEQFF.

The CDR3, as DNA: TGTGCCAGCAGCTTAGTTGCGGCAAGGGAGACCCAGTACTTC. Translated, it gives CASSLVAARETQYF. The chain employs TRBV11-2 and TRBJ2-5; D is unresolved. The V gene lost 1 base and the J gene lost 5 bases, with 11 bases spanning the gap. CDR3 length equals 14 residues. The germline V gene encodes CDR1 SGHAT and CDR2 FQNNGV.

The J gene is TRBJ2-2, the V gene TRBV6-5; 10 bases fit TRBD1. Germline CDR1 and CDR2: MNHEY and SVGAGI. The CDR3 loop spans 14 amino acids. V lost 6 bases and J lost 4; bases outside the gene matches: 2. CDR3 loop: CASSRDRGTGELFF. The CDR3 region has the DNA TGTGCCAGCAGCCGGGACAGGGGCACCGGGGAGCTGTTTTTT.